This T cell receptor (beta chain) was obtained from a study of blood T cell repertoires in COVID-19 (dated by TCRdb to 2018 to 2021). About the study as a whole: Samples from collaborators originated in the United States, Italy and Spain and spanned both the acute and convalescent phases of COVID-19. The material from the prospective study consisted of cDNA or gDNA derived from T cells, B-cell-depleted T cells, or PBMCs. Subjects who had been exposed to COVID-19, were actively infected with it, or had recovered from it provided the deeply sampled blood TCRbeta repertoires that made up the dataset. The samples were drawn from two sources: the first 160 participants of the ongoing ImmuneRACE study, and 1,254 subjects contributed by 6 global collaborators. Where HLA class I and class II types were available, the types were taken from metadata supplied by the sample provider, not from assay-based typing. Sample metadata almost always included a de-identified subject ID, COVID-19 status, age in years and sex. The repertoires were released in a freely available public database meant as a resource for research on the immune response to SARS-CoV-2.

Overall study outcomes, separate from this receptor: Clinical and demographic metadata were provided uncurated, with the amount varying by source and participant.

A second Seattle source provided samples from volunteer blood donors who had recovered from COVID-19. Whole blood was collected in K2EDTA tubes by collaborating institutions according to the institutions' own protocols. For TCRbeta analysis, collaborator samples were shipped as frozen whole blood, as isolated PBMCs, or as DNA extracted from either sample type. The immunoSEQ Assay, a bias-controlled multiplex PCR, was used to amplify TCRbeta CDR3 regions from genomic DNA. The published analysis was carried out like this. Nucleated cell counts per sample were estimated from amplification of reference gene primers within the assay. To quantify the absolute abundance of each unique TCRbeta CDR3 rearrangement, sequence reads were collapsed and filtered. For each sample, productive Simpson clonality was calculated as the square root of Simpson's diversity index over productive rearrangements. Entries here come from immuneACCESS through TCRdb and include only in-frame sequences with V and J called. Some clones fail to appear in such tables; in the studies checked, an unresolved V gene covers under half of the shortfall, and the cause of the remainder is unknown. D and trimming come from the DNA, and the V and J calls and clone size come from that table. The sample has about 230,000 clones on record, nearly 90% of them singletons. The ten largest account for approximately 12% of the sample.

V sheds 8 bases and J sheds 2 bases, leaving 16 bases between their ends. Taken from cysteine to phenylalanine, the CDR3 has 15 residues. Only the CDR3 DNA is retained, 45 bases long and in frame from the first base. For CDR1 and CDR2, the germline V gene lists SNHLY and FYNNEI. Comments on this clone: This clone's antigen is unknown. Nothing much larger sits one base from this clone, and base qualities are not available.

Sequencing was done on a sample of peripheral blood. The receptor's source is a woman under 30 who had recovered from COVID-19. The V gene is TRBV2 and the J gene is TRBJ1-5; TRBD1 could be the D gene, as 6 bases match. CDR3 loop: CASRAYRAGNQPQHF. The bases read TGTGCCAGCCGAGCCTACAGGGCTGGCAATCAGCCCCAGCATTTT. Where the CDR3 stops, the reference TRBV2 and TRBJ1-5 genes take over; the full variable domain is EPEVTQTPSHQVTQMGQEVILRCVPISNHLYFYWYRQILGQKVEFLVSFYNNEISEKSEIFDDQFSVERPDGSNFTLKIRSTKLEDSAMYFCASRAYRAGNQPQHFGDGTRLSIL.